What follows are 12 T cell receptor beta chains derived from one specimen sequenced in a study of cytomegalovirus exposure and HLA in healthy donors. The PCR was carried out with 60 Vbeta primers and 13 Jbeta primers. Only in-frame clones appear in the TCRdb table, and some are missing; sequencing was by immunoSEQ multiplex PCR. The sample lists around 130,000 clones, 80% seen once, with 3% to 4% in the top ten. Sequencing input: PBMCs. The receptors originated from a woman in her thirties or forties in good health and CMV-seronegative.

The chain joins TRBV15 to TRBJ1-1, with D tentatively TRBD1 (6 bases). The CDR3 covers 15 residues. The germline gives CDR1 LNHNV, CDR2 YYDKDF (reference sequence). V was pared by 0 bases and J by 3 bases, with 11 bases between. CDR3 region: CATSRDPGHDTEAFF. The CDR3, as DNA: TGTGCCACCAGCAGAGACCCGGGACACGACACTGAAGCTTTCTTT.

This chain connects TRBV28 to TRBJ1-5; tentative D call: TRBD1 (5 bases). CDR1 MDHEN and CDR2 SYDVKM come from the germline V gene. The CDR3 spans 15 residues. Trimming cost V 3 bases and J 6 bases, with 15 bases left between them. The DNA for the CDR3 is TGTGCCAGCAGTTTGAGGCAGGGCAACAGTCAGCCCCAGCATTTT. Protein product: CASSLRQGNSQPQHF.

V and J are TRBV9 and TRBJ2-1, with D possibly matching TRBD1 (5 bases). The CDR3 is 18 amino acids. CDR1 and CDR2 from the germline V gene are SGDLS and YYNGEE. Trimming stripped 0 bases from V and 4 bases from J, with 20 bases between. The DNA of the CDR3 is TGTGCCAGCAGCGTAGCCCCAGGGTCGAGCCCCCTTTACAATGAGCAGTTCTTC. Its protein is CASSVAPGSSPLYNEQFF.

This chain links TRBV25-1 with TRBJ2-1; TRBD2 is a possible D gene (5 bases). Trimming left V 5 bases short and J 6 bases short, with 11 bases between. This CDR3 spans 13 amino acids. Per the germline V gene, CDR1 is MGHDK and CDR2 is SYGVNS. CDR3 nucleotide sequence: TGTGCCAGCAGTACCCGGGGTGTCAATGAGCAGTTCTTC. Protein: CASSTRGVNEQFF.

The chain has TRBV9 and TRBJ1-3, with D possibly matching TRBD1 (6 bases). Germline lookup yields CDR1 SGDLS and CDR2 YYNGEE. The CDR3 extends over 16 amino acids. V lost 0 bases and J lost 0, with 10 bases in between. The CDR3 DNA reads TGTGCCAGCAGCGTAGGGGGGCCAGGCTCTGGAAACACCATATATTTT. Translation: CASSVGGPGSGNTIYF.

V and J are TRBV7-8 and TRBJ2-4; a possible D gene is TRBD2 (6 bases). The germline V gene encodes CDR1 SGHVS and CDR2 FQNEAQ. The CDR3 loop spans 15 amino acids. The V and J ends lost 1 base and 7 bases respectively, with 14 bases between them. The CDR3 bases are TGTGCCAGCAGCTTAGGGGCTAGCGTGTCCAACATTCAGTACTTC. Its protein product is CASSLGASVSNIQYF.

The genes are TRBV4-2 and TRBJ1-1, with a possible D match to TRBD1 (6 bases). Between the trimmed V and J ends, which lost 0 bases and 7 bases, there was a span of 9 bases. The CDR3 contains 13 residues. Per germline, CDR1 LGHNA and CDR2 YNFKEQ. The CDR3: CASSQDQGNEAFF. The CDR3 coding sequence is TGTGCCAGCAGCCAAGACCAGGGGAATGAAGCTTTCTTT.

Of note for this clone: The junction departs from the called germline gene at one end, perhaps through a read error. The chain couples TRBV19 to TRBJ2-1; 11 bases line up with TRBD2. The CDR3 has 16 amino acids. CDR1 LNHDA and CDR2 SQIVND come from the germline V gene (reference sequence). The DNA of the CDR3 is TGTGCCCGTAGTATAGTTGGGACTAGCGGATACAATGAGCAGTTCTTC. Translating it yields CARSIVGTSGYNEQFF.

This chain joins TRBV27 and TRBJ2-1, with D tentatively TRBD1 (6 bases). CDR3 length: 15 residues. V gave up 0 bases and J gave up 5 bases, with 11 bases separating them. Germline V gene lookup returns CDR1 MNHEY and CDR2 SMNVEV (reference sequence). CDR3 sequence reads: CASSLSTGSHNEQFF. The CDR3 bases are TGTGCCAGCAGTTTATCCACAGGGAGCCACAATGAGCAGTTCTTC.

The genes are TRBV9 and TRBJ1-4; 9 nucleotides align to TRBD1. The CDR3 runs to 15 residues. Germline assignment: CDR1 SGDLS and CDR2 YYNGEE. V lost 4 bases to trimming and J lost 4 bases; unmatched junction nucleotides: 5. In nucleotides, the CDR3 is TGTGCCAGCAGCCCGTCGACAGGGGGTAATGAAAAACTGTTTTTT. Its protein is CASSPSTGGNEKLFF.

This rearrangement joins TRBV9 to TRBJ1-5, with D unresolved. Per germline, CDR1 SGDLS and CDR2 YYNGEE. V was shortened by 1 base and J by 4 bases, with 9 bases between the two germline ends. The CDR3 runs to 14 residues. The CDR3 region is CASSVSPGNQPQHF. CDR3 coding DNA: TGTGCCAGCAGCGTATCCCCCGGGAATCAGCCCCAGCATTTT.

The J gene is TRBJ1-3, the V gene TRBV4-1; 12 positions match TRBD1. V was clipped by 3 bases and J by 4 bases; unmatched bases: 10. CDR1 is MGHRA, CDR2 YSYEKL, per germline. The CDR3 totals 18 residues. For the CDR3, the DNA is TGCGCCAGCAGCCAGGCCCGGGGACAGGGGGCGCGAGGAAACACCATATATTTT. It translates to CASSQARGQGARGNTIYF.